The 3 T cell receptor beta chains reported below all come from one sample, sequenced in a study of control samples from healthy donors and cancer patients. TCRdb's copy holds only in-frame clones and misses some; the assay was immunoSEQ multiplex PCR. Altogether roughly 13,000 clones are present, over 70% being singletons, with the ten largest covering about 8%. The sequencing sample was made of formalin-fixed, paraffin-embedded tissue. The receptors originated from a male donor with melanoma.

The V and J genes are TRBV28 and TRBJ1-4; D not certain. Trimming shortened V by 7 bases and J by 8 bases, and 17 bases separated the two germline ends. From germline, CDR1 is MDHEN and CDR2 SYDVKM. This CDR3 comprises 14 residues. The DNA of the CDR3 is TGTGCCAGCACTGAAGGGTCCTCGAGGGAAAAACTGTTTTTT. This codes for CASTEGSSREKLFF.

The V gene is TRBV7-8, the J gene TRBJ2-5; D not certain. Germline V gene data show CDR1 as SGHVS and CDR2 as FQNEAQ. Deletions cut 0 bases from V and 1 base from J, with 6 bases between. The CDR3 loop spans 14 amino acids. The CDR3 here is CASSLATIQETQYF. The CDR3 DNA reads TGTGCCAGCAGCTTAGCCACAATCCAAGAGACCCAGTACTTC.

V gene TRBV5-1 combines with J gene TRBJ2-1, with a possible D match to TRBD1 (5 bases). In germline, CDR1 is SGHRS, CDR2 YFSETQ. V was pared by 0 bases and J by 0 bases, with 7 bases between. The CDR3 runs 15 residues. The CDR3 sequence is CASSLGQSSYNEQFF. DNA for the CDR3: TGCGCCAGCAGCTTGGGACAGAGCTCCTACAATGAGCAGTTCTTC.